The 30 T cell receptor beta chains below all came from one sample that was sequenced in a study of T cell responses to AZD1222 COVID-19 vaccine. The data were produced by immunoSEQ multiplex PCR, yet TCRdb's version contains in-frame clones alone and is incomplete. The sample shows roughly 150,000 clones, approximately 88% of them seen only once. The sample was peripheral blood, taken on day 0 of AZD1222 vaccination. The receptor set was obtained from an adult in good health.

The CDR3, as DNA: TGTGCCAGCAGCTTGATCGACAGTACCGAGCAGTACTTC. Protein: CASSLIDSTEQYF. The chain employs TRBV11-2 and TRBJ2-7, with a weak D call TRBD1 (5 bases). V was cut by 3 bases and J by 6 bases, with 12 bases left in between. The V gene's germline CDR1 is SGHAT and CDR2 FQNNGV. This CDR3 region has 13 residues.

This chain joins TRBV14 and TRBJ1-1; D gene unclear. V lost 0 bases to trimming and J lost 8 bases, with 10 bases between them. CDR1 and CDR2 (germline): SGHDN, FVKESK. This CDR3 contains 13 residues. This CDR3 reads CASSQDPGSEAFF. CDR3 DNA sequence: TGTGCCAGCAGCCAAGATCCGGGTTCGGAAGCTTTCTTT.

The rearrangement uses TRBV29-1 and TRBJ2-7, with 7 bases fitting TRBD1. J gave up 5 bases and V 4 bases, and 8 bases lay outside the gene matches. This CDR3 spans 13 amino acids. Germline CDR1 SQVTM, CDR2 ANQGSEA. This CDR3 is CSVARQGGNEQYF. The CDR3 DNA follows: TGCAGCGTTGCCCGACAGGGTGGAAACGAGCAGTACTTC.

This sequence joins TRBV29-1 and TRBJ1-1; 8 bases align to TRBD1. CDR3 length equals 12 residues. V lost 5 bases, J lost 6 bases, and 5 bases stayed unmatched. The V gene's germline CDR1 is SQVTM and CDR2 ANQGSEA. DNA for the CDR3: TGCAGCGTTAGGACAGGGATCTCTGAAGCTTTCTTT. It translates to CSVRTGISEAFF.

Only one count was recorded for this clone. The junction shows a germline mismatch at one end, possibly a read error. This sequence joins TRBV3-1 (or the pseudogene TRBV3-2) and TRBJ2-7; 12 nucleotides agree with TRBD2. This CDR3 is 16 amino acids long. CDR1 LGHDT and CDR2 YNNKEL come from the germline V gene (reference sequence). CDR3 loop: CASSQDSLLAGGPQNF. The CDR3, as DNA: TGTGCCAGCAGCCAAGATTCCCTCCTAGCGGGAGGGCCCCAAAACTTC.

The chain combines TRBV6-1 with TRBJ1-5; the D is unclear. Germline V gene lookup returns CDR1 MNHNS and CDR2 SASEGT. V lost 1 base, J lost 5 bases, and 9 bases lay in between. The CDR3 runs to 14 residues. CDR3 loop: CASSEGGNDQPQHF. CDR3 DNA: TGTGCCAGCAGTGAAGGAGGGAACGATCAGCCCCAGCATTTT.

This sequence joins TRBV30 and TRBJ1-2; 8 positions match TRBD1. CDR3 length: 16 amino acids. CDR1 and CDR2 from the germline V gene are GTSNPN and SVGIG (reference sequence). V trimming: 0 bases; J trimming: 4 bases; junction bases outside the gene matches: 10. The CDR3: CAWSVSAGGAGYGYTF. The CDR3 coding sequence is TGTGCCTGGAGTGTATCGGCAGGGGGCGCCGGCTATGGCTACACCTTC.

The gene calls are TRBV28 and TRBJ1-5; TRBD1 is a possible D gene (5 bases). Germline CDR1 MDHEN, CDR2 SYDVKM. Trimming removed 7 bases at V and 2 bases at J, with 15 bases between. The CDR3 has 15 residues. This CDR3 reads CASTLRGGGNQPQHF. The CDR3, as DNA: TGTGCCAGCACCCTTAGGGGAGGGGGCAATCAGCCCCAGCATTTT.

The chain combines TRBV6-6 with TRBJ1-1; weak D call: TRBD1 (5 bases). This CDR3 contains 16 residues. Trimming pared 2 bases from V and 0 bases from J, leaving 13 bases between. Per germline, CDR1 MNHNY and CDR2 SVGAGI (reference sequence). The CDR3 here is CASSYNPTVMNTEAFF. CDR3 nucleotides: TGTGCCAGCAGTTACAACCCGACAGTCATGAACACTGAAGCTTTCTTT.

This clone was seen a handful of times. The chain carries TRBV2 and TRBJ1-2; tentative D call: TRBD1 (5 bases). Germline CDR1 is SNHLY and CDR2 is FYNNEI. The germline V and J ends were trimmed by 1 base and 2 bases, with 11 bases remaining between them. The CDR3 is made up of 15 amino acids. The CDR3 loop reads CASSEGMRQNYGYTF. CDR3 DNA: TGTGCCAGCAGTGAAGGTATGAGACAGAACTATGGCTACACCTTC.

This chain joins TRBV28 and TRBJ1-2, with 9 bases matching TRBD1. Germline V lookup: CDR1 MDHEN, CDR2 SYDVKM. CDR3 length: 12 amino acids. J was trimmed by 3 bases and V by 8 bases; bases with no gene match: 1. Written as DNA, the CDR3 is TGTGCCAGCCGGACAGGGGACTATGGCTACACCTTC. It specifies CASRTGDYGYTF.

As DNA, the CDR3 is TGTGCCAGCAGCCATTCCACTGAAGCTTTCTTT. Its translation: CASSHSTEAFF. The chain is built from TRBV14 and TRBJ1-1; D uncertain. Trimming stripped 3 bases from V and 4 bases from J, with 3 bases between. The CDR3 is made up of 11 amino acids. Per germline, CDR1 SGHDN and CDR2 FVKESK.

The chain combines TRBV6-4 with TRBJ1-1; D gene uncertain. The V gene's germline CDR1 is MRHNA and CDR2 SNTAGT. This CDR3 spans 14 amino acids. The germline V and J ends were trimmed by 6 bases and 0 bases, with 11 bases remaining between them. In DNA form, the CDR3 reads TGTGCCAGCAGGAACAGTCCTATGAACACTGAAGCTTTCTTT. As protein: CASRNSPMNTEAFF.

This clone appeared a single time. The rearrangement links TRBV25-1 to TRBJ1-1; unclear D gene. Trimming stripped 2 bases from V and 7 bases from J, with 5 bases between. The CDR3 totals 11 residues. CDR1 is MGHDK, CDR2 SYGVNS, per germline. CDR3: CASSERGEAFF. The CDR3, as DNA: TGTGCCAGCAGTGAACGGGGTGAAGCTTTCTTT.

The CDR3 here is CASTAPGYEQYF. Written as DNA, the CDR3 is TGTGCCAGCACCGCCCCAGGCTACGAGCAGTACTTC. The chain employs TRBV12-3 or TRBV12-4 and TRBJ2-7, with D hard to call. The CDR3 spans 12 residues. The V end lost 7 bases, the J end lost 3 bases, and 10 bases lay between the germline ends.

The DNA for the CDR3 is TGTGCCAGCAGCTTAATGAGCGGGGAGCTGTTTTTT. The encoded protein is CASSLMSGELFF. V and J are TRBV7-9 and TRBJ2-2; D remains ambiguous. Germline CDR1 and CDR2: SEHNR and FQNEAQ (reference sequence). With 2 bases removed from V and 7 bases from J, the gap between germline ends came to 5 bases. The CDR3 extends over 12 amino acids.

This clone appeared once. V gene TRBV24-1 combines with J gene TRBJ2-3; possibly TRBD2 for D (6 bases). Trimming removed 2 bases at V and 1 base at J, with 15 bases between. Germline V gene sequence: CDR1 KGHDR, CDR2 SFDVKD. The CDR3 length is 17 residues. As DNA, the CDR3 is TGTGCCACCAGTGATTGGGGCGGGGACGGGGGCACAGATACGCAGTATTTT. The encoded protein is CATSDWGGDGGTDTQYF.

The chain is built from TRBV9 and TRBJ2-7, with D perhaps TRBD1 (5 bases). The CDR3 runs to 14 residues. The ends were cut back, 4 bases at V and 3 bases at J, with 14 bases in the middle. Germline V gene sequence: CDR1 SGDLS, CDR2 YYNGEE. CDR3 coding DNA: TGTGCCAGCAGCCCACGGACACAGAACTACGAGCAGTACTTC. Amino acid sequence: CASSPRTQNYEQYF.

This chain joins TRBV28 and TRBJ2-5; TRBD2 agrees at 10 bases. This CDR3 contains 16 residues. Germline values: CDR1 MDHEN, CDR2 SYDVKM. With V trimmed by 5 bases and J by 0 bases, 6 bases remained unmatched. CDR3 nucleotide sequence: TGTGCCAGCAGTCCCGGGACTAGCGAGTACCAAGAGACCCAGTACTTC. It is translated as CASSPGTSEYQETQYF.

The chain employs TRBV9 and TRBJ2-5; 10 bases line up with TRBD2. Germline V gene data show CDR1 as SGDLS and CDR2 as YYNGEE. The CDR3 has 18 amino acids. The V and J ends lost 0 bases and 3 bases, in that order; junction bases with no gene match: 11. The CDR3 bases are TGTGCCAGCAGCGTAGCTCCTAGCGGGAGTTTGGGAAAAGAGACCCAGTACTTC. It specifies CASSVAPSGSLGKETQYF.

The rearrangement links TRBV11-2 to TRBJ2-1, with D maybe TRBD2 (6 bases). V lost 3 bases, J lost 4 bases, and 10 bases lay in between. The CDR3 totals 14 residues. Germline CDR1 reads SGHAT; CDR2 reads FQNNGV. CDR3 sequence reads: CASSFAGKYNEQFF. The CDR3 DNA reads as TGTGCCAGCAGCTTTGCGGGGAAATACAATGAGCAGTTCTTC. The full variable domain, rest sourced from reference TRBV11-2 and TRBJ2-1, is EAGVAQSPRYKIIEKRQSVAFWCNPISGHATLYWYQQILGQGPKLLIQFQNNGVVDDSQLPKDRFSAERLKGVDSTLKIQPAKLEDSAVYLCASSFAGKYNEQFFGPGTRLTVL.

The chain employs TRBV3-1 (or the pseudogene TRBV3-2) and TRBJ2-2; 13 nucleotides align to TRBD2. With V trimmed by 6 bases and J by 3 bases, 4 bases remained unmatched. The CDR3 is made up of 16 amino acids. Germline CDR1 reads LGHDT; CDR2 reads YNNKEL (reference sequence). As DNA, the CDR3 is TGTGCCAGCAGAAGGACTAGCGGGAGTTACACCGGGGAGCTGTTTTTT. Translated, it gives CASRRTSGSYTGELFF.

DNA for the CDR3: TGTGCCAGCACCCTCAAAAATTGGGACCTGGTTCAGCCCCAGCATTTT. It codes for CASTLKNWDLVQPQHF. J is TRBJ1-5 and V is TRBV6-9; D is perhaps TRBD1 (5 bases). CDR3 length: 16 residues. Germline V lookup: CDR1 MNHGY, CDR2 SVAAGI. Trimming pared 7 bases from V and 6 bases from J, leaving 22 bases between.

This clone was found once. The chain couples TRBV5-6 to TRBJ2-7; 9 bases are shared with TRBD1. This CDR3 is 13 amino acids long. Per the germline V gene, CDR1 is SGHDT and CDR2 is YYEEEE. J lost 7 bases, V lost 6 bases, and 8 bases had no gene match. This chain's CDR3 is CASTLQGAWEQYF. Written as DNA, the CDR3 is TGTGCCAGCACCTTACAGGGGGCTTGGGAGCAGTACTTC.

CDR3 sequence (DNA): TGTGCCAGCAGCCTCGGGACAGGGCGTCACTACGAGCAGTACTTC. Amino acid sequence: CASSLGTGRHYEQYF. The V call is TRBV7-2, the J call TRBJ2-7, with 9 bases that match TRBD1. The trim removed 5 bases at V and 3 bases at J, leaving 8 bases unmatched. The V gene's germline CDR1 is SGHTA and CDR2 FQGNSA. The CDR3 spans 15 residues.

V is TRBV28 and J is TRBJ1-1; TRBD1 might be the D (6 bases). The germline V and J ends were trimmed by 6 bases and 5 bases, with 13 bases remaining between them. From germline, CDR1 is MDHEN and CDR2 SYDVKM. The CDR3 spans 13 residues. CDR3: CASRLYRETEAFF. The CDR3 region has the DNA TGTGCCAGCAGGTTGTACAGGGAGACTGAAGCTTTCTTT. Supplemented by reference TRBV28 and TRBJ1-1, the full variable domain reads DVKVTQSSRYLVKRTGEKVFLECVQDMDHENMFWYRQDPGLGLRLIYFSYDVKMKEKGDIPEGYSVSREKKERFSLILESASTNQTSMYLCASRLYRETEAFFGQGTRLTVV.

The chain uses TRBV10-3 and TRBJ1-3; TRBD1 matches at 7 bases. Trimming at V came to 4 bases and at J to 6 bases, leaving 6 bases not matched to a gene. This CDR3 is 14 amino acids long. Germline lookup yields CDR1 ENHRY and CDR2 SYGVKD. The chain's CDR3 is CAISVRGGENTIYF. For the CDR3, the DNA is TGTGCCATCAGTGTAAGAGGGGGCGAAAACACCATATATTTT.

The V gene is TRBV9, the J gene TRBJ2-3; TRBD1 matches at 8 bases. The CDR3 extends over 15 amino acids. Losses at the gene ends were 4 bases for V and 2 bases for J; bases not matched to a gene: 6. Looked up from germline, CDR1 is SGDLS and CDR2 is YYNGEE. For the CDR3, the DNA is TGTGCCAGCAGCTACGGACAGGGATACACAGATACGCAGTATTTT. Translating it yields CASSYGQGYTDTQYF.

This chain uses TRBV7-6 with TRBJ1-1; TRBD1 aligns across 8 bases. The V gene end was trimmed by 5 bases and the J gene end by 8 bases; junction bases not matched to a gene: 10. The length of the CDR3 is 14 residues. The germline CDR1 and CDR2 sequences are SGHVS and FNYEAQ. The CDR3 DNA reads TGTGCCAGCAGCCCCGCCAGCCCAGGGGGCGAAGCTTTCTTT. This encodes CASSPASPGGEAFF. The whole variable domain, remainder taken from reference TRBV7-6 and TRBJ1-1, is GAGVSQSPRYKVTKRGQDVALRCDPISGHVSLYWYRQALGQGPEFLTYFNYEAQQDKSGLPNDRFSAERPEGSISTLTIQRTEQRDSAMYRCASSPASPGGEAFFGQGTRLTVV.

V is TRBV21-1 and J is TRBJ2-2; TRBD2 is the table's D call and was not checked against the DNA. TRBV21-1 is listed as a pseudogene. CDR3 length: 16 amino acids. CDR3 in amino acids: CASSKSGGSNTGELFF. Written as DNA, the CDR3 is TGTGCCAGCAGCAAATCGGGGGGCTCGAACACCGGGGAGCTGTTTTTT.